The sequence of this TCR beta chain was determined in a study of blood T cells in healthy people across ages. Regarding the study as a whole: Any changes in expanded clonotypes were possibly confounded, as donor CMV status remained unknown. Unsorted PBMCs ruled out conclusive naive versus antigen-experienced comparison.

For this clonotype: Its antigen is undetermined.

Primed by a sample-barcoded 5' primer and a J-beta primer mix, a second PCR proceeded for about 6 to 11 cycles. All samples gave at least 3 million CDR3-containing paired-end reads. TCRdb recomputed calls from the 5' RACE reads with MiXCR, one row per CDR3 protein. The sample yields 1.4 million or so distinct CDR3 sequences, roughly two fifths seen once. The CDR3 length is 11 residues. V lost 8 bases and J lost 7; bases outside the gene matches: 3. Per germline, CDR1 MGHRA and CDR2 YSYEKL. The J gene is TRBJ2-7, the V gene TRBV4-1; 9 bases are a match to TRBD1. The origin of this receptor is a woman aged 18-29 years in good health. The sequenced sample consisted of blood. As DNA, the CDR3 is TGCGCCAGCGGACAGGGGTTTGAGCAGTACTTC. Amino acids: CASGQGFEQYF.